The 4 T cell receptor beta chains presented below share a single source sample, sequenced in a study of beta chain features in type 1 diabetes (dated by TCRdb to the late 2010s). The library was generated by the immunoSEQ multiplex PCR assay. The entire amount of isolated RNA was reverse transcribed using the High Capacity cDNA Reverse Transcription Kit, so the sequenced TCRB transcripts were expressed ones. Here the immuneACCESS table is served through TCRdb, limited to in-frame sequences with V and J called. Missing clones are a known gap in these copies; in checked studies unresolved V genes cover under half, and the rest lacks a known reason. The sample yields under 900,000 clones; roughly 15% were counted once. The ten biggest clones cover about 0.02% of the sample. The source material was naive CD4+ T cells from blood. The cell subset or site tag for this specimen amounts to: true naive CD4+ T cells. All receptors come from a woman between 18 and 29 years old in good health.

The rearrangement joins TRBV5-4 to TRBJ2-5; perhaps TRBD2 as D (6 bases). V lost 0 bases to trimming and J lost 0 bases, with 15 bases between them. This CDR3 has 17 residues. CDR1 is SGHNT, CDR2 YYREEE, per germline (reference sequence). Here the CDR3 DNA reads TGTGCCAGCAGCTTGGGGGGAGGCCTCGCCTACCAAGAGACCCAGTACTTC. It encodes CASSLGGGLAYQETQYF. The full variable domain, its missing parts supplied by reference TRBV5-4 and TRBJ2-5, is ETGVTQSPTHLIKTRGQQVTLRCSSQSGHNTVSWYQQALGQGPQFIFQYYREEENGRGNFPPRFSGLQFPNYSSELNVNALELDDSALYLCASSLGGGLAYQETQYFGPGTRLLVL.

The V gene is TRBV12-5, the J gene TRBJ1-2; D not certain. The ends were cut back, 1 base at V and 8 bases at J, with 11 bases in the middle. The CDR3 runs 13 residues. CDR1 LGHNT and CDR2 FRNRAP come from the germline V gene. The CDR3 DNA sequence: TGTGCTAGTGGTTTGGAGGGCGCCGGGGGCTACACCTTC. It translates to CASGLEGAGGYTF.

The CDR3 reads CASSERPENSYNEQFF. CDR3 DNA sequence: TGCGCCAGCAGCGAGCGGCCAGAAAACTCCTACAATGAGCAGTTCTTC. The chain couples TRBV5-1 to TRBJ2-1; D possibly corresponds to TRBD2 (5 bases). The CDR3 is made up of 16 amino acids. CDR1 SGHRS and CDR2 YFSETQ come from the germline V gene. V was trimmed by 4 bases and J by 0 bases, leaving 14 bases between them.

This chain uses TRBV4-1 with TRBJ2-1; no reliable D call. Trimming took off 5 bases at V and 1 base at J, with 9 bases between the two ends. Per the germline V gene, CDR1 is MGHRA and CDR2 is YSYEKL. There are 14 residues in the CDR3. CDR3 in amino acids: CASSRDRSYNEQFF. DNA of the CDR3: TGCGCCAGCAGCAGGGATCGGTCCTACAATGAGCAGTTCTTC.